There are a few counts of the clone carrying this T cell receptor beta chain. What it binds is not known. This entry comes from a study of early T cells in non-severe SARS-CoV-2 infection. Study information: Sequencing targeted bulk RNA from unsorted whole blood, leaving chains unpaired.

Trimming removed 4 bases at V and 0 bases at J, with 9 bases between. This CDR3 is built from 14 residues. The germline CDR1 and CDR2 sequences are SGHRS and YFSETQ. The protocol attached unique molecular identifiers to individual cDNA molecules. TCRdb recomputed calls from the 5' RACE reads with MiXCR, one row per CDR3 protein. Here the sample spans more than 75,000 distinct CDR3 sequences, approximately 13% being singletons. General study points: VDJdb matches were skewed toward anti-spike CD8 T cell responses.

Sequencing was carried out using whole blood. The clonotype comes from an adult who was a healthcare worker with PCR-confirmed SARS-CoV-2 infection or an uninfected control (not recorded which). V usage is TRBV5-1 and J usage is TRBJ2-3, with a weak D call TRBD2 (5 bases). CDR3 nucleotide sequence: TGCGCCAGCAGCCCTAGGACTAGCACAGATACGCAGTATTTT. Encoded protein: CASSPRTSTDTQYF.